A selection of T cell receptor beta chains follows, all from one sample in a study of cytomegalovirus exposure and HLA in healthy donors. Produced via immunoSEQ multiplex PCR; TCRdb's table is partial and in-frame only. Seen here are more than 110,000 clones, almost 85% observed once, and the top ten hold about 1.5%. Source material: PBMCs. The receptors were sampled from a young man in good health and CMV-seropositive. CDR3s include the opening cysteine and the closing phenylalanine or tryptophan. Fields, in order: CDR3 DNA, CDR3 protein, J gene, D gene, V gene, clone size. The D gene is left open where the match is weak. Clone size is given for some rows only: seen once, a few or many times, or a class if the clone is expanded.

CDR3nt: TGCGCCAGCAGCTTGGCATCGATTAGCTCCTATAATTCACCCCTCCACTTT
CDR3aa: CASSLASISSYNSPLHF
j_gene: TRBJ1-6
d_gene: -
v_gene: TRBV5-1
abundance: -

CDR3nt: TGTGCCAGTAGCAACTCTGGGGCCAACGTCCTGACTTTC
CDR3aa: CASSNSGANVLTF
j_gene: TRBJ2-6
d_gene: -
v_gene: TRBV19
abundance: -

CDR3nt: TGTGCCAGCGGCCCACAGGGTCCCGGGGAGCTGTTTTTT
CDR3aa: CASGPQGPGELFF
j_gene: TRBJ2-2
d_gene: -
v_gene: TRBV11-2
abundance: -

CDR3nt: TGTGCCATCAGTGAGTCGATGGCCAACTACGAGCAGTACTTC
CDR3aa: CAISESMANYEQYF
j_gene: TRBJ2-7
d_gene: -
v_gene: TRBV10-3
abundance: -

CDR3nt: TGTGCCAGCTCCTCACTGGGACAGGGGGCGCGCTCTTACGAGCAGTACTTC
CDR3aa: CASSSLGQGARSYEQYF
j_gene: TRBJ2-7
d_gene: TRBD1
v_gene: TRBV6-4
abundance: -

CDR3nt: TGTGCCAGCAGTTTATACAGGGAATTTTACTCTGGGGCCAACGTCCTGACTTTC
CDR3aa: CASSLYREFYSGANVLTF
j_gene: TRBJ2-6
d_gene: -
v_gene: TRBV27
abundance: -

CDR3nt: TGTGCCAGCAGCTTAGATCAACTAGGGCTCGAGCAGTACTTC
CDR3aa: CASSLDQLGLEQYF
j_gene: TRBJ2-7
d_gene: -
v_gene: TRBV11-3
abundance: -

CDR3nt: TGTGCCAGCAGCTTGGGACAGGGGGCAAACGAGCAGTACTTC
CDR3aa: CASSLGQGANEQYF
j_gene: TRBJ2-7
d_gene: TRBD1
v_gene: TRBV6-5
abundance: few

CDR3nt: TGCAGCTTCCGATTCGGGGAATGGACTGAAGCTTTCTTT
CDR3aa: CSFRFGEWTEAFF
j_gene: TRBJ1-1
d_gene: -
v_gene: TRBV29-1
abundance: -

CDR3nt: TGTGCCTGGAGTTCCACAGGAAACACCATATATTTT
CDR3aa: CAWSSTGNTIYF
j_gene: TRBJ1-3
d_gene: -
v_gene: TRBV30
abundance: -

CDR3nt: TGTGCCAGCAGCTTGGACCTAGCGGGAGTCCCGTTTTACAATGAGCAGTTCTTC
CDR3aa: CASSLDLAGVPFYNEQFF
j_gene: TRBJ2-1
d_gene: TRBD2
v_gene: TRBV5-5
abundance: -

CDR3nt: TGCGCCAGCAGCTCCGGACGGGGGGTGGGAGCTTTCTTT
CDR3aa: CASSSGRGVGAFF
j_gene: TRBJ1-1
d_gene: -
v_gene: TRBV5-1
abundance: -